The T cell receptor beta chain described here comes from a study of T-cell reconstitution after alpha-beta-depleted transplantation in children. This clonotype was picked up a small number of times. The CDR3 has 12 residues. Germline CDR1 is DFQATT and CDR2 is SNEGSKA (reference sequence). V was cut by 3 bases and J by 3 bases, with 9 bases left in between. Molecular barcoding with unique molecular identifiers was used for the TCRbeta library. TCRdb processed the PCR reads anew with MiXCR; each CDR3 protein has one entry. The sample lists just over 350,000 distinct CDR3 sequences, about 14% occurring once.

The starting material was PBMCs, obtained from the stem cell graft. The TCR was taken from a human donor who donated a stem cell graft to a child with Fanconi anemia. V and J are TRBV20-1 and TRBJ2-7; D not certain. The CDR3 coding sequence is TGCAGTGCTAGTCGGGCGGACTACGAGCAGTACGTC. Its translation: CSASRADYEQYV.